The TCR beta chain described here comes from a study of cytomegalovirus exposure and HLA in healthy donors. For the study at large: The Caucasian-associated ancestry cluster contained about four fifths of the roughly 370 genotyped donors. Findings and caveats of the study: Across donors, presence/absence analyses took sequencing depth to be roughly uniform. When the data were analyzed later, several of the most significant clusters appeared to be linked to common viral pathogens. An ancestry cluster, one associated with Asian ancestry, reportedly showed fewer N-insertions than the approximately 650-donor mean in a later analysis.

PCR amplification relied on 60 Vbeta primers (plus 13 Jbeta primers). Here immunoSEQ multiplex PCR was the method, and the copy in TCRdb shows in-frame clones only, minus some. The repertoire includes around 75,000 clones, approximately 80% of them detected once, and roughly 3.5% sits in the top ten. This clone was recorded only once. As yet, its antigen is unknown. CDR3 size: 15 residues. Unmatched junction bases numbered 9, after V lost 5 bases and J lost 3 bases. Germline V gene sequence: CDR1 MNHEY, CDR2 SVGAGI. The V call is TRBV6-5, the J call TRBJ2-7; 8 nucleotides align to TRBD1. Sequencing was done on a sample of PBMCs. The source is a man aged 35-49 years in good health and CMV-seronegative. The CDR3 sequence is CASSPPDRVFYEQYF. CDR3 bases: TGTGCCAGCAGTCCCCCGGACAGGGTATTCTACGAGCAGTACTTC.